These 22 T cell receptor beta chains originate from one sample sequenced in a study of T cells after yellow fever vaccination. TCRdb re-derived calls from the 5' RACE reads in MiXCR, one entry per CDR3 protein. The sample contains fewer than 150,000 distinct CDR3 sequences, 7.7% of which appear only once. This material consisted of CD4+ T cells sorted from PBMCs, taken 5 days after the yellow fever booster vaccination. These TCRs come from a man aged 25-45 years who received the YFV17D yellow fever vaccine.

The chain carries TRBV21-1 and TRBJ1-6. TRBV21-1 is reported as a pseudogene. This CDR3 contains 15 residues. The CDR3 reads CASRKYYSNNSPLHF. The CDR3 nucleotides read TGTGCCAGCAGAAAATACTACAGCAATAATTCACCCCTCCACTTT.

Ten or more counts support this clonotype. The gene calls are TRBV7-8 and TRBJ1-4, with D possibly TRBD1 on 6 matching bases. The ends were cut back, 4 bases at V and 7 bases at J, with 22 bases in the middle. Germline CDR1 SGHVS, CDR2 FQNEAQ. There are 17 residues in the CDR3. CDR3 region: CASSSGSPGAPSEKLFF. In DNA, the CDR3 is TGTGCCAGCAGCTCAGGCAGCCCGGGGGCGCCTTCTGAAAAACTGTTTTTT.

At least ten counts were recorded for this clonotype. The chain joins TRBV4-3 to TRBJ1-6; D gene uncertain. V was pared by 1 base and J by 5 bases, with 12 bases between. CDR1 is LGHNA and CDR2 is YSLEER in the germline V gene. The CDR3 length is 16 residues. The CDR3 DNA reads TGCGCCAGCAGCCAAGCATCCATCAGGAATAATTCACCCCTCCACTTT. It is translated as CASSQASIRNNSPLHF.

There are many counts of this clonotype. J is TRBJ2-1 and V is TRBV6-5; no clear D gene. Germline V gene data show CDR1 as MNHEY and CDR2 as SVGAGI. With 0 bases removed from V and 8 bases from J, the gap between germline ends came to 20 bases. This CDR3 comprises 17 residues. CDR3 sequence reads: CASSYSKGTTAPHEQFF. As DNA, the CDR3 is TGTGCCAGCAGTTACTCGAAGGGAACTACCGCCCCCCATGAGCAGTTCTTC.

This clonotype was observed at least ten times. The rearrangement links TRBV25-1 to TRBJ2-1, with a possible D match to TRBD1 (6 bases). The V end lost 6 bases, the J end lost 0 bases, and 18 bases lay between the germline ends. The CDR3 loop spans 17 amino acids. Per the germline V gene, CDR1 is MGHDK and CDR2 is SYGVNS. Here the CDR3 reads CASRGDGGLSSYNEQFF. The DNA for the CDR3 is TGTGCCAGCAGGGGAGATGGGGGCCTTAGCTCCTACAATGAGCAGTTCTTC.

This clonotype was detected many times. J is TRBJ2-3 and V is TRBV10-1; 9 nucleotides agree with TRBD2. V trimming: 8 bases; J trimming: 0 bases; junction bases outside the gene matches: 12. CDR3 length equals 17 residues. Germline V gives CDR1 WNHNN, CDR2 SYGVQD (reference sequence). CDR3 DNA: TGCGCCAGCTCCGGGGCCCTGGCGGGAGGGAGCACAGATACGCAGTATTTT. This encodes CASSGALAGGSTDTQYF.

This clonotype was observed many times. The V and J genes are TRBV7-3 and TRBJ2-1, with 12 bases matching TRBD2. The V gene end was trimmed by 4 bases and the J gene end by 4 bases; junction bases not matched to a gene: 2. Germline loops: CDR1 SGHTA, CDR2 FQGTGA. This CDR3 has 15 residues. CDR3 in DNA: TGTGCCAGCAGCTACCTAGCGGGAGGGTACAATGAGCAGTTCTTC. This codes for CASSYLAGGYNEQFF.

The table lists this clonotype with many counts. The chain joins TRBV18 to TRBJ1-4, with D tentatively TRBD1 (5 bases). Germline V lookup: CDR1 KGHSH, CDR2 LQKENI. Trimming removed 6 bases at V and 7 bases at J, with 21 bases between. The CDR3 consists of 16 residues. The CDR3 DNA is TGTGCCAGCTCGCCGGGACCCCGCACGTTGGGTGAAAAACTGTTTTTT. As protein: CASSPGPRTLGEKLFF.

This clonotype was detected many times. The rearrangement links TRBV20-1 to TRBJ2-3, with 11 bases that match TRBD2. Losses at the gene ends were 6 bases for V and 3 bases for J; bases not matched to a gene: 5. CDR3 length equals 14 residues. Germline values: CDR1 DFQATT, CDR2 SNEGSKA (reference sequence). CDR3 nucleotides: TGCAGTGCCCTAGCGGGAGGATCTACAGATACGCAGTATTTT. Protein product: CSALAGGSTDTQYF.

This clonotype was counted only a few times. The V call is TRBV14, the J call TRBJ2-1; the D is unclear. V dropped 3 bases and J dropped 3 bases, with 9 bases sitting between them. Per germline, CDR1 SGHDN and CDR2 FVKESK. The CDR3 totals 14 residues. CDR3 in amino acids: CASSHRANYNEQFF. For the CDR3, the DNA is TGTGCCAGCAGCCATAGGGCGAACTACAATGAGCAGTTCTTC.

The sample holds many counts of this clonotype. The chain uses TRBV20-1 and TRBJ2-3; TRBD2 matches at 13 bases. The ends lost 4 bases at V and 3 bases at J; junction bases unmatched: 4. Germline lookup yields CDR1 DFQATT and CDR2 SNEGSKA (reference sequence). CDR3 size: 15 residues. The DNA of the CDR3 is TGCAGTGCTAAGGGACTAGCGGGAAGAACAGATACGCAGTATTTT. Residues: CSAKGLAGRTDTQYF.

The chain couples TRBV10-3 to TRBJ2-1, with D perhaps TRBD2 (5 bases). CDR3 length: 14 amino acids. V lost 3 bases to trimming and J lost 1 base, with 7 bases between them. Germline V CDR1 and CDR2: ENHRY, SYGVKD. The CDR3 reads CAISDGVSYNEQFF. CDR3 sequence (DNA): TGTGCCATCAGTGACGGGGTATCCTACAATGAGCAGTTCTTC.

This clonotype was counted ten times or more. The chain carries TRBV12-3 or TRBV12-4 and TRBJ2-5, with 10 bases identical to TRBD2. V dropped 5 bases and J dropped 4; count of bases not matched to a gene: 10. This CDR3 has 16 residues. CDR3 residues: CASSPGLAEGLETQYF. In nucleotides, the CDR3 is TGTGCCAGCAGTCCCGGACTAGCGGAGGGTTTAGAGACCCAGTACTTC.

The table lists this clonotype with many counts. V and J are TRBV3-1 and TRBJ2-7; D ambiguous. V was clipped by 0 bases and J by 6 bases, with 21 bases between them. CDR3 length: 17 amino acids. CDR1 is LGHDT, CDR2 YNNKEL, per germline (reference sequence). The CDR3 protein is CASSQDLHASRSSEQYF. CDR3 DNA sequence: TGTGCCAGCAGCCAAGACCTCCACGCCTCCCGATCTAGCGAGCAGTACTTC.

Concerning this clonotype itself: The junction and the germline gene differ at one end; a read error may be behind it. The gene calls are TRBV6-1 and TRBJ2-1; TRBD2 agrees at 7 bases. The CDR3 consists of 14 residues. The germline gives CDR1 MNHNS, CDR2 SASEGT. The CDR3 DNA is TGTGCCAGCAGAGAAGCGGGGACCTACAATGAGCAGTTCTTC. It yields the protein CASREAGTYNEQFF.

This clonotype was recorded many times. The chain joins TRBV19 to TRBJ1-5; tentative D call: TRBD1 (5 bases). Germline assignment: CDR1 LNHDA and CDR2 SQIVND (reference sequence). With 5 bases removed from V and 4 bases from J, the gap between germline ends came to 12 bases. The CDR3 runs 14 residues. The CDR3 is CASSAPGENQPQHF. DNA of the CDR3: TGTGCCAGTAGTGCCCCGGGGGAAAATCAGCCCCAGCATTTT.

V gene TRBV6-1 combines with J gene TRBJ1-1; 8 bases are a match to TRBD1. Germline V gene sequence: CDR1 MNHNS, CDR2 SASEGT. Germline trimming cut 5 bases from V and 10 bases from J; bases unmatched to any gene: 18. This CDR3 region has 16 residues. The CDR3 sequence: CASSQNRGWRLGAAFF. The CDR3 DNA is TGTGCCAGCAGTCAGAACAGGGGGTGGAGGTTAGGGGCAGCTTTCTTT.

This clonotype was detected ten times or more. The chain couples TRBV12-3 or TRBV12-4 to TRBJ2-3, with 9 bases lining up with TRBD1. The V gene end was trimmed by 6 bases and the J gene end by 7 bases; junction bases not matched to a gene: 8. The CDR3 sequence is 14 residues long. In DNA, the CDR3 is TGTGCCAGCAGCCCTAGGACAGGGGAATATACGCAGTATTTT. It specifies CASSPRTGEYTQYF.

Worth noting for this clonotype: Being one base from a much bigger clone, this may be a read error. The V gene is TRBV5-1, the J gene TRBJ2-6; possibly TRBD1 or TRBD2 for D (5 bases each). Germline V gives CDR1 SGHRS, CDR2 YFSETQ. The CDR3 runs to 16 residues. CDR3 DNA sequence: TGCGCCAGCAGCTTGGCCGGAGCGGTTGGGGCCAACGTCCCGACTTTC. It yields the protein CASSLAGAVGANVPTF.

This clonotype was counted many times. This sequence joins TRBV2 and TRBJ2-2, with D unresolved. Germline V gives CDR1 SNHLY, CDR2 FYNNEI. CDR3 length: 14 residues. V lost 2 bases and J 1 base, leaving 5 bases between the germline ends. CDR3: CASSEQLNTGELFF. DNA for the CDR3: TGTGCCAGCAGTGAACAGCTGAACACCGGGGAGCTGTTTTTT.

This rearrangement joins TRBV11-1 to TRBJ2-7; possibly TRBD2 for D (7 bases). This CDR3 spans 14 amino acids. The germline gives CDR1 SGHAT, CDR2 FQDESV (reference sequence). The ends were cut back, 5 bases at V and 3 bases at J, with 14 bases in the middle. CDR3 amino acids: CASSRWGGHYEQYF. CDR3 coding DNA: TGTGCCAGCAGCCGCTGGGGGGGCCACTACGAGCAGTACTTC.

This clonotype was recorded at least ten times. The DNA of the CDR3 is TGTGCCAGCAGCTTGTACGGACGACAGGGCCGGGCCTCGGGTGAGCAGTTCTTC. Translated: CASSLYGRQGRASGEQFF. This chain joins TRBV5-5 and TRBJ2-1; 7 bases agree with TRBD1. The CDR3 has 18 amino acids. Germline V gives CDR1 SGHKS, CDR2 YYEKEE (reference sequence). Losses at the gene ends were 1 base for V and 9 bases for J; bases not matched to a gene: 19. Drawing the rest from reference TRBV5-5 and TRBJ2-1, the complete variable domain is DAGVTQSPTHLIKTRGQQVTLRCSPISGHKSVSWYQQVLGQGPQFIFQYYEKEERGRGNFPDRFSARQFPNYSSELNVNALLLGDSALYLCASSLYGRQGRASGEQFFGPGTRLTVL.